This entry lists 31 T cell receptor beta chains sequenced from one sample in a study of identifying expanded T cells in peripheral blood (dated by TCRdb to the late 2010s). The method behind the library was the immunoSEQ multiplex PCR assay. This immuneACCESS table, as held by TCRdb, lists in-frame sequences with V and J called but not all clones. Of the missing ones, under half trace to an unresolved V gene in checked studies; the others have no known cause. The sample table records 45,000 to 65,000 clones; roughly 82% of these occur just once. The leading ten clones occupy approximately 15% of the sample. Sequencing input: blood. All receptors come from a person aged 18 to 75 in good health.

The V gene is TRBV7-2, the J gene TRBJ2-7; tentative D call: TRBD1 (6 bases). Between the trimmed V and J ends, which lost 4 bases and 6 bases, there was a span of 10 bases. This CDR3 spans 12 amino acids. CDR1 and CDR2 from the germline V gene are SGHTA and FQGNSA. CDR3 sequence reads: CASSSRTAEQYF. The CDR3 DNA reads TGTGCCAGCAGCTCAAGGACAGCCGAGCAGTACTTC.

The rearrangement links TRBV7-6 to TRBJ2-3, with D perhaps TRBD1 or TRBD2 (6 bases each). V gave up 5 bases and J gave up 1 base, with 28 bases separating them. The length of the CDR3 is 20 residues. In germline, CDR1 is SGHVS, CDR2 FNYEAQ. The CDR3 nucleotides are TGTGCCAGCAGCCTTATCGCCGGGGCCCGGGGGCCCCATCGCACAGATACGCAGTATTTT. As protein: CASSLIAGARGPHRTDTQYF.

The genes are TRBV14 and TRBJ1-2; D might be TRBD1 (5 bases). The CDR3 extends over 15 amino acids. V shed 4 bases and J shed 3 bases, with 15 bases lying between them. CDR1 and CDR2 from the germline V gene are SGHDN and FVKESK. The CDR3 protein is CASSRSLGVDYGYTF. The CDR3 coding sequence is TGTGCCAGCAGCCGATCCCTGGGGGTAGACTATGGCTACACCTTC. The variable domain in full, with the rest retrieved from reference TRBV14 and TRBJ1-2, is EAGVTQFPSHSVIEKGQTVTLRCDPISGHDNLYWYRRVMGKEIKFLLHFVKESKQDESGMPNNRFLAERTGGTYSTLKVQPAELEDSGVYFCASSRSLGVDYGYTFGSGTRLTVV.

The gene calls are TRBV19 and TRBJ2-1; TRBD2 is a possible D gene (6 bases). Germline values: CDR1 LNHDA, CDR2 SQIVND (reference sequence). The V and J ends lost 7 bases and 2 bases respectively, with 15 bases between them. This CDR3 has 15 residues. CDR3 in DNA: TGTGCCAGTATCGGAGGGCAGGGCCCCTACAATGAGCAGTTCTTC. It encodes CASIGGQGPYNEQFF.

The chain uses TRBV30 and TRBJ2-7; no definite D call. Germline V gives CDR1 GTSNPN, CDR2 SVGIG (reference sequence). V lost 0 bases and J lost 5, with 14 bases in between. CDR3 length: 14 residues. The DNA of the CDR3 is TGTGCCTGGAGTGTATCCCGCGTCCCCCACGAGCAGTACTTC. Translation: CAWSVSRVPHEQYF.

This chain uses TRBV7-2 with TRBJ2-5; TRBD1 agrees at 8 bases. There are 16 residues in the CDR3. V shed 1 base and J 1 base; nucleotides not matched to a gene: 5. Germline V gene data show CDR1 as SGHTA and CDR2 as FQGNSA. The CDR3 DNA reads TGTGCCAGCAGCTTAGACAGGGGGACGATCCAAGAGACCCAGTACTTC. It codes for CASSLDRGTIQETQYF.

The rearrangement links TRBV6-5 to TRBJ2-7; 9 bases match TRBD1. CDR3 length: 15 residues. Germline V gene data show CDR1 as MNHEY and CDR2 as SVGAGI. Trimming cost V 4 bases and J 5 bases; bases outside gene matches: 9. The CDR3 DNA is TGTGCCAGCAGTTTCACAACAGGGGGCGGGGACGAGCAGTACTTC. It yields the protein CASSFTTGGGDEQYF.

This rearrangement joins TRBV5-6 to TRBJ1-2, with D possibly being TRBD1 (5 bases). Germline V CDR1 and CDR2: SGHDT, YYEEEE. CDR3 length equals 15 residues. V was pared by 0 bases and J by 0 bases, with 9 bases between. This CDR3 reads CASSLDLGANYGYTF. The CDR3 nucleotides read TGTGCCAGCAGCTTGGACCTGGGGGCTAACTATGGCTACACCTTC.

The J gene is TRBJ2-7, the V gene TRBV2; 7 nucleotides agree with TRBD1. Germline CDR1 reads SNHLY; CDR2 reads FYNNEI. This CDR3 spans 12 amino acids. With 6 bases clipped from V and 5 bases from J, the junction kept 4 bases outside the gene matches. CDR3 in DNA: TGTGCCAGCAGACAGGGGATTAACGAGCAGTACGTC. This codes for CASRQGINEQYV.

In DNA form, the CDR3 reads TGTGCCAGCAGTACGGAGATGGGGGGTAGTCCGGATCAGCCCCAGCATTTT. Its translation: CASSTEMGGSPDQPQHF. The rearrangement links TRBV2 to TRBJ1-5; D possibly corresponds to TRBD1 (5 bases). Trimming pared 5 bases from V and 5 bases from J, leaving 22 bases between. The CDR3 extends over 17 amino acids. The germline V gene has CDR1 SNHLY and CDR2 FYNNEI.

The V and J genes are TRBV21-1 and TRBJ1-1; the table's D gene call, TRBD1, was not cross checked with the DNA. TRBV21-1 is a known pseudogene. This CDR3 spans 14 amino acids. This CDR3 is CASSKAGGDTEAFF. Written as DNA, the CDR3 is TGTGCCAGCAGCAAAGCAGGGGGCGACACTGAAGCTTTCTTT.

Remarks on this clone: In the same sample, other DNA sequences code for this CDR3. V is TRBV6-5 and J is TRBJ1-5; tentatively, D is TRBD1 (5 bases). Germline V gene data show CDR1 as MNHEY and CDR2 as SVGAGI. This CDR3 is built from 15 residues. Trimming left V 6 bases short and J 0 bases short, with 12 bases between. In nucleotides, the CDR3 is TGTGCCAGCAGAATCAGGGTCTATAGCAATCAGCCCCAGCATTTT. The encoded protein is CASRIRVYSNQPQHF.

The gene calls are TRBV7-8 and TRBJ2-6, with 9 bases aligning to TRBD1. Germline loops: CDR1 SGHVS, CDR2 FQNEAQ. The ends lost 1 base at V and 4 bases at J; junction bases unmatched: 5. The length of the CDR3 is 17 residues. Written as DNA, the CDR3 is TGTGCCAGCAGCTTAGACAGACAGGGGGAAGGGGCCAACGTCCTGACTTTC. The encoded protein is CASSLDRQGEGANVLTF. The complete variable domain, with remaining parts taken from reference TRBV7-8 and TRBJ2-6, reads GAGVSQSPRYKVAKRGQDVALRCDPISGHVSLFWYQQALGQGPEFLTYFQNEAQLDKSGLPSDRFFAERPEGSVSTLKIQRTQQEDSAVYLCASSLDRQGEGANVLTFGAGSRLTVL.

The chain's CDR3 is CASSGTSGEWWNEQFF. Written as DNA, the CDR3 is TGTGCCAGCAGCGGGACTAGCGGGGAGTGGTGGAATGAGCAGTTCTTC. The chain uses TRBV9 and TRBJ2-1; 12 bases align to TRBD2. The junction had 8 bases not matched to a gene; V was cut back by 3 bases and J by 7 bases. The length of the CDR3 is 16 residues. Germline CDR1 and CDR2: SGDLS and YYNGEE.

The J gene is TRBJ1-1, the V gene TRBV27; D perhaps matches TRBD1 (5 bases). V lost 5 bases and J lost 4, with 11 bases in between. This CDR3 is built from 13 residues. CDR1 and CDR2 (germline): MNHEY, SMNVEV (reference sequence). The CDR3 sequence is CASSIGATTEAFF. CDR3 DNA sequence: TGTGCCAGCAGTATAGGGGCCACCACTGAAGCTTTCTTT.

This chain uses TRBV4-3 with TRBJ2-1; 9 bases map to TRBD1. CDR1 LGHNA and CDR2 YSLEER come from the germline V gene. J lost 6 bases, V lost 5 bases, and 5 bases had no gene match. This CDR3 contains 14 residues. The DNA for the CDR3 is TGCGCCAGCAGCGCGGGACAGGGAATCAATGAGCAGTTCTTC. Its protein product is CASSAGQGINEQFF.

The chain uses TRBV18 and TRBJ1-2; TRBD1 is a possible D gene (5 bases). Trimming stripped 5 bases from V and 4 bases from J, with 11 bases between. The germline V gene encodes CDR1 KGHSH and CDR2 LQKENI. The CDR3 consists of 13 residues. CDR3 bases: TGTGCCAGCTCAGACGAGGGGAGCTATGGCTACACCTTC. It is translated as CASSDEGSYGYTF.

Of note for this clone: Because it lacks the conserved phenylalanine or tryptophan at the end, this CDR3 is likely a read error. The gene calls are TRBV7-2 and TRBJ1-2; D is perhaps TRBD1 (6 bases). V was shortened by 2 bases and J by 6 bases, with 19 bases between the two germline ends. The germline CDR1 and CDR2 sequences are SGHTA and FQGNSA. The CDR3 loop spans 16 amino acids. This chain's CDR3 is CASSLNVRAGVHGYTL. The CDR3 DNA follows: TGTGCCAGCAGCTTAAATGTACGGGCAGGGGTCCATGGCTACACCCTC.

The rearrangement joins TRBV11-2 to TRBJ2-1; tentative D call: TRBD2 (6 bases). CDR1 and CDR2 (germline): SGHAT, FQNNGV. CDR3 size: 12 residues. V shed 1 base and J shed 8 bases, with 6 bases lying between them. CDR3 sequence (DNA): TGTGCCAGCAGCTTAGGGGGGGATGAGCAGTTCTTC. Encoded protein: CASSLGGDEQFF.

This chain joins TRBV5-4 and TRBJ2-1; the match to TRBD1 covers 10 bases. Unmatched junction bases numbered 4, after V lost 3 bases and J lost 7 bases. Germline V CDR1 and CDR2: SGHNT, YYREEE (reference sequence). The CDR3 spans 14 residues. The CDR3 here is CASSSRTGGNEQFF. The CDR3 DNA reads as TGTGCCAGCAGCTCCCGGACAGGGGGGAATGAGCAGTTCTTC. Full variable domain (outside the CDR3, taken from reference TRBV5-4 and TRBJ2-1): ETGVTQSPTHLIKTRGQQVTLRCSSQSGHNTVSWYQQALGQGPQFIFQYYREEENGRGNFPPRFSGLQFPNYSSELNVNALELDDSALYLCASSSRTGGNEQFFGPGTRLTVL.

This rearrangement joins TRBV19 to TRBJ2-7; 8 bases are shared with TRBD2. In germline, CDR1 is LNHDA, CDR2 SQIVND (reference sequence). V trimming: 3 bases; J trimming: 5 bases; junction bases outside the gene matches: 9. The CDR3 contains 15 residues. The CDR3 nucleotides are TGTGCCAGTAGTATGCCAGCGGGAGCCAAAGACGAGCAGTACTTC. Translation gives CASSMPAGAKDEQYF.

In DNA form, the CDR3 reads TGTGCCAGCAGTGAATCCGGAGTTAATAATGAAAAACTGTTTTTT. Its translation is CASSESGVNNEKLFF. The chain carries TRBV6-1 and TRBJ1-4, with no clear D. The CDR3 spans 15 residues. V was cut by 2 bases and J by 4 bases, with 11 bases left in between. Germline V gene sequence: CDR1 MNHNS, CDR2 SASEGT.

In its sample, this clone was seen once. The chain carries TRBV7-9 and TRBJ2-4; 8 nucleotides line up with TRBD1. This CDR3 has 13 residues. Losses at the gene ends were 1 base for V and 15 bases for J; bases not matched to a gene: 8. Germline assignment: CDR1 SEHNR and CDR2 FQNEAQ (reference sequence). DNA for the CDR3: TGTGCCAGCAGCTTAGATCGGTCCAGGGGGCCGTACTTC. Amino acids: CASSLDRSRGPYF.

The chain combines TRBV28 with TRBJ1-2; D is unresolved. Trimming stripped 5 bases from V and 8 bases from J, with 15 bases between. Per the germline V gene, CDR1 is MDHEN and CDR2 is SYDVKM. The CDR3 runs to 13 residues. CDR3 coding DNA: TGTGCCAGCAGTATTCCCGGGTTTGGAGGCTACACCTTC. It specifies CASSIPGFGGYTF.

This clone was observed a few times. The chain links TRBV30 to TRBJ1-2; D gene uncertain. The germline CDR1 and CDR2 sequences are GTSNPN and SVGIG (reference sequence). V was pared by 0 bases and J by 8 bases, with 13 bases between. The length of the CDR3 is 13 residues. Here the CDR3 reads CAWSVDWNGGYTF. Written as DNA, the CDR3 is TGTGCCTGGAGTGTAGACTGGAATGGAGGCTACACCTTC.

The chain carries TRBV5-1 and TRBJ2-1; 15 nucleotides align to TRBD2. CDR1 is SGHRS and CDR2 is YFSETQ in the germline V gene. V gave up 3 bases and J gave up 4 bases; unmatched junction bases: 2. The CDR3 length is 16 residues. CDR3 sequence reads: CASSSGLAGGYNEQFF. The CDR3 nucleotides read TGCGCCAGCAGCTCCGGACTAGCGGGAGGGTACAATGAGCAGTTCTTC.

V usage is TRBV14 and J usage is TRBJ1-1; no reliable D call. Germline V gives CDR1 SGHDN, CDR2 FVKESK. CDR3 length equals 13 residues. The V end lost 3 bases, the J end lost 0 bases, and 5 bases lay between the germline ends. In DNA form, the CDR3 reads TGTGCCAGCAGCCACGGTTTGAACACTGAAGCTTTCTTT. Amino acid sequence: CASSHGLNTEAFF.

The V call is TRBV27, the J call TRBJ1-4; possibly TRBD1 for D (5 bases). Germline loops: CDR1 MNHEY, CDR2 SMNVEV (reference sequence). CDR3 length equals 13 residues. Trimming cost V 10 bases and J 6 bases, with 15 bases left between them. The CDR3 DNA is TGTGCCAAGGATCAGGGCTCTGATGAAAAACTGTTTTTT. Its protein product is CAKDQGSDEKLFF. The complete variable domain, with remaining parts taken from reference TRBV27 and TRBJ1-4, reads EAQVTQNPRYLITVTGKKLTVTCSQNMNHEYMSWYRQDPGLGLRQIYYSMNVEVTDKGDVPEGYKVSRKEKRNFPLILESPSPNQTSLYFCAKDQGSDEKLFFGSGTQLSVL.

This CDR3 reads CAWAQGYFPGYTF. The CDR3 DNA follows: TGTGCCTGGGCCCAGGGTTACTTCCCGGGCTACACCTTC. The chain recombines TRBV30 with TRBJ1-2, with D maybe TRBD1 (5 bases). Germline V gene data show CDR1 as GTSNPN and CDR2 as SVGIG (reference sequence). The V end lost 5 bases, the J end lost 8 bases, and 18 bases lay between the germline ends. CDR3 length: 13 residues. Looking up the rest from reference TRBV30 and TRBJ1-2 gives the full variable domain: SQTIHQWPATLVQPVGSPLSLECTVEGTSNPNLYWYRQAAGRGLQLLFYSVGIGQISSEVPQNLSASRPQDRQFILSSKKLLLSDSGFYLCAWAQGYFPGYTFGSGTRLTVV.

The chain links TRBV5-5 to TRBJ2-4; 7 positions match TRBD2. CDR1 SGHKS and CDR2 YYEKEE come from the germline V gene (reference sequence). J was trimmed by 0 bases and V by 4 bases; bases with no gene match: 16. There are 19 residues in the CDR3. The DNA for the CDR3 is TGTGCCAGCAGCCCCGGGGAGGCTAGCGGAAATCTAGCCAAAAACATTCAGTACTTC. This codes for CASSPGEASGNLAKNIQYF.

The gene calls are TRBV6-9 and TRBJ2-7, with D tentatively TRBD2 (6 bases). Trimming pared 2 bases from V and 3 bases from J, leaving 8 bases between. The germline V gene encodes CDR1 MNHGY and CDR2 SVAAGI. The CDR3 loop spans 13 amino acids. This CDR3 reads CASSYPRDYEQYV. The CDR3 DNA reads as TGTGCCAGCAGTTATCCGCGGGACTACGAGCAGTACGTC.